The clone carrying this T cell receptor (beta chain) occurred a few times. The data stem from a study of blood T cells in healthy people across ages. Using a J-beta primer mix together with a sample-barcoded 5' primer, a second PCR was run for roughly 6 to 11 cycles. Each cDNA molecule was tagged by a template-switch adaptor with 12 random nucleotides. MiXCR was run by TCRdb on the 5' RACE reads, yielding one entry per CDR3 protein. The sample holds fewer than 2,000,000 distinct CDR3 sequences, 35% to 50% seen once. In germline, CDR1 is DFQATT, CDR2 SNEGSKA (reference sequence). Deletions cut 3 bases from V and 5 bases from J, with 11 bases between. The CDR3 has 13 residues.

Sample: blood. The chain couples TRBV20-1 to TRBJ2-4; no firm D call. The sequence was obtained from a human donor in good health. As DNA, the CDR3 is TGCAGTGCTAGTTGGGTGGTCGAAAACATTCAGTACTTC. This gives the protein CSASWVVENIQYF.